This is a list of T cell receptor beta chains from one sample in a study of control samples from healthy donors and cancer patients. Method: immunoSEQ multiplex PCR; TCRdb's copy keeps in-frame clones and lacks some. The sample shows 20,000 to 25,000 clones, approximately 81% of them seen only once. Source material: PBMCs. These receptor sequences come from a man aged 55 to 70 with colorectal cancer. CDR3s include the opening cysteine and the closing phenylalanine or tryptophan. D genes are given only for firm matches. A clone size is listed for some rows: how often the clone was seen (once, few, many), or a class if it is expanded.

J gene	D gene	clone size	V gene	CDR3 protein
TRBJ2-2	TRBD2	-	TRBV9	CASSPRQGRGLAGTNTGELFF
TRBJ1-2	-	-	TRBV6-1	CASSEKGGQGGYGYTF
TRBJ1-4	-	-	TRBV5-5	CASSLWGDNEKLFF
TRBJ1-2	-	-	TRBV3-1/TRBV3-2	CASSPGGLGYTF
TRBJ1-3	-	-	TRBV10-2	CASSQGFTGNTIYF
TRBJ2-1	-	-	TRBV2	CASSESTSPYNEQFF
TRBJ2-1	-	-	TRBV5-1	CASSLGQISYNEQFF
TRBJ2-1	TRBD1	-	TRBV7-2	CASASTRGLNNEQFF
TRBJ1-2	-	-	TRBV7-9	CASSLTPGSLNYGYTF
TRBJ2-3	-	few	TRBV11-2	CASSLEANTDTQYF
TRBJ1-1	-	-	TRBV27	CASSLMVGSTEAFF
TRBJ1-1	-	once	TRBV7-8	CASSLARGYTEAFF
TRBJ2-3	-	-	TRBV5-1	CASSLTGDTDTQYF
TRBJ1-1	TRBD1	-	TRBV5-6	CASSRRQGTEAFF
TRBJ2-3	-	-	TRBV5-8	CASSSTRGTDTQYF
TRBJ2-3	-	-	TRBV24-1	CATGERGDTQYF